The source of this TCR beta chain is a study of blood T cell repertoires in COVID-19. Here immunoSEQ multiplex PCR was the method, and the copy in TCRdb shows in-frame clones only, minus some. This sample has under 300,000 clones, with roughly 90% found just once. The CDR3 runs 17 residues. With V trimmed by 4 bases and J by 1 base, 9 bases remained unmatched. The germline V gene has CDR1 SNHLY and CDR2 FYNNEI. The clonotype originates from a woman aged 25-40 years with acute COVID-19. Source material: PBMCs or T cells enriched from blood (not recorded which). The chain is built from TRBV2 and TRBJ2-5; 10 bases are a match to TRBD1. The CDR3, as DNA: TGTGCCAGCAGTGGACAGGGGGCACGGCGGAGCCAAGAGACCCAGTACTTC. Its protein product is CASSGQGARRSQETQYF.